Listed here are 13 T cell receptor beta chains from one sample, sequenced in a study of blood T cell repertoires in COVID-19. The data were produced by immunoSEQ multiplex PCR, yet TCRdb's version contains in-frame clones alone and is incomplete. The sample has roughly 55,000 clones; almost 80% are singletons. The material sequenced was peripheral blood. These receptors came from a man between 60 and 75 years old with acute or convalescent COVID-19.

CDR3 bases: TGCAGTGCTAGTGCGGGGGGTCCCTACGAGCAGTACTTC. Its protein is CSASAGGPYEQYF. V is TRBV20-1 and J is TRBJ2-7; TRBD2 aligns across 8 bases. The CDR3 contains 13 residues. V was pared by 3 bases and J by 2 bases, with 3 bases of the junction left unmatched. Germline V gives CDR1 DFQATT, CDR2 SNEGSKA (reference sequence).

In DNA, the CDR3 is TGTGCCAGCAGTCGCGGACTGGGCCCTGAAGCTTTCTTT. This sequence encodes CASSRGLGPEAFF. The genes are TRBV12-3 or TRBV12-4 and TRBJ1-1; D is undetermined. This CDR3 is 13 amino acids long. Trimming took 5 bases from V and 6 from J, leaving 13 bases between them.

This chain joins TRBV10-3 and TRBJ2-7, with D possibly TRBD2 on 5 matching bases. Germline loops: CDR1 ENHRY, CDR2 SYGVKD. Trimming took 11 bases from V and 1 from J, leaving 12 bases between them. The CDR3 is 12 amino acids. The chain's CDR3 is CAASRGSYEQYF. The CDR3 coding sequence is TGTGCCGCTTCTCGGGGATCCTACGAGCAGTACTTC.

The rearrangement joins TRBV30 to TRBJ1-2, with a weak D call TRBD1 (5 bases). Germline V gene lookup returns CDR1 GTSNPN and CDR2 SVGIG (reference sequence). This CDR3 contains 19 residues. V lost 0 bases and J lost 4, with 27 bases in between. The CDR3 region is CAWSVELVIEGGGIYGYTF. CDR3 coding DNA: TGTGCCTGGAGTGTAGAATTGGTGATTGAAGGTGGGGGGATCTATGGCTACACCTTC.

The gene calls are TRBV6-5 and TRBJ2-3, with D maybe TRBD2 (5 bases). CDR3 size: 14 residues. Between the trimmed V and J ends, which lost 8 bases and 0 bases, there was a span of 12 bases. Germline CDR1 MNHEY, CDR2 SVGAGI. The CDR3 DNA sequence: TGTGCCAGCGGGTCCCGCGGGAGCACAGATACGCAGTATTTT. It is translated as CASGSRGSTDTQYF.

The genes are TRBV7-9 and TRBJ2-1; tentative D call: TRBD1 (6 bases). In germline, CDR1 is SEHNR, CDR2 FQNEAQ (reference sequence). This CDR3 has 15 amino acids. The V and J ends lost 5 bases and 7 bases respectively, with 18 bases between them. CDR3 nucleotide sequence: TGTGCCAGCAGCATAAGGACAGACCCCCGAAATGAGCAGTTCTTC. Its translation: CASSIRTDPRNEQFF. Full variable domain (outside the CDR3, taken from reference TRBV7-9 and TRBJ2-1): DTGVSQNPRHKITKRGQNVTFRCDPISEHNRLYWYRQTLGQGPEFLTYFQNEAQLEKSRLLSDRFSAERPKGSFSTLEIQRTEQGDSAMYLCASSIRTDPRNEQFFGPGTRLTVL.

The CDR3 here is CASSLLSGGPYNEQFF. DNA for the CDR3: TGTGCCAGCAGCTTATTGAGCGGGGGTCCCTACAATGAGCAGTTCTTC. The rearrangement links TRBV11-2 to TRBJ2-1; 8 nucleotides align to TRBD2. The V and J ends lost 2 bases and 2 bases, in that order; junction bases with no gene match: 5. Germline values: CDR1 SGHAT, CDR2 FQNNGV. The CDR3 extends over 16 amino acids.

This chain joins TRBV5-5 and TRBJ1-5; 7 bases fit TRBD1. Germline loops: CDR1 SGHKS, CDR2 YYEKEE (reference sequence). The CDR3 loop spans 18 amino acids. V lost 2 bases to trimming and J lost 2 bases; unmatched junction nucleotides: 13. The CDR3 sequence is CASSFRGLPGGGNQPQHF. DNA of the CDR3: TGTGCCAGCAGCTTTAGGGGTCTCCCAGGGGGAGGCAATCAGCCCCAGCATTTT. The variable domain in full, completed from reference TRBV5-5 and TRBJ1-5, reads DAGVTQSPTHLIKTRGQQVTLRCSPISGHKSVSWYQQVLGQGPQFIFQYYEKEERGRGNFPDRFSARQFPNYSSELNVNALLLGDSALYLCASSFRGLPGGGNQPQHFGDGTRLSIL.

The gene calls are TRBV20-1 and TRBJ2-7; D gene ambiguous. In germline, CDR1 is DFQATT, CDR2 SNEGSKA (reference sequence). This CDR3 has 11 residues. Trimming took 3 bases from V and 4 from J, leaving 7 bases between them. DNA of the CDR3: TGCAGTGCTAGCTATTTTTACGAGCAGTACTTC. It is translated as CSASYFYEQYF.

As concerns this clone: Other DNA sequences in this sample translate to the same CDR3. This rearrangement joins TRBV24-1 to TRBJ1-5; D is ambiguous. Trimming cost V 3 bases and J 4 bases, with 3 bases left between them. The CDR3 is 12 amino acids. CDR1 and CDR2 from the germline V gene are KGHDR and SFDVKD. CDR3 sequence: CATSDPNQPQHF. In DNA, the CDR3 is TGTGCCACCAGTGATCCGAATCAGCCCCAGCATTTT.

Notes on this clone: The same CDR3 can be traced to other DNA sequences in this sample. The chain combines TRBV19 with TRBJ1-6; 7 bases match TRBD1. V lost 6 bases, J lost 6 bases, and 8 bases stayed unmatched. This CDR3 spans 15 amino acids. Germline V gene lookup returns CDR1 LNHDA and CDR2 SQIVND (reference sequence). For the CDR3, the DNA is TGTGCCAGTAGCGACCGACAGGGCGGTAATTCACCCCTCCACTTT. This translates into CASSDRQGGNSPLHF. Full variable domain (remainder filled in from reference TRBV19 and TRBJ1-6): DGGITQSPKYLFRKEGQNVTLSCEQNLNHDAMYWYRQDPGQGLRLIYYSQIVNDFQKGDIAEGYSVSREKKESFPLTVTSAQKNPTAFYLCASSDRQGGNSPLHFGNGTRLTVT.

DNA for the CDR3: TGTGCCAGCAGCTCCGGACAGGGGCTTAGAAACGAGCAGTACTTC. It codes for CASSSGQGLRNEQYF. The gene calls are TRBV5-4 and TRBJ2-7, with TRBD1 matching 9 bases. CDR3 length equals 15 residues. Looked up from germline, CDR1 is SGHNT and CDR2 is YYREEE (reference sequence). With 3 bases clipped from V and 5 bases from J, the junction kept 9 bases outside the gene matches.

This clone was seen more than once but under ten times. V is TRBV6-6 and J is TRBJ1-6; D remains ambiguous. This CDR3 has 15 amino acids. V dropped 0 bases and J dropped 11 bases, with 14 bases sitting between them. The V gene's germline CDR1 is MNHNY and CDR2 SVGAGI (reference sequence). The CDR3 loop is CASSYSGGDKAPLHF. In DNA, the CDR3 is TGTGCCAGCAGTTACTCTGGCGGAGATAAGGCACCCCTCCACTTT.